These 10 T cell receptor beta chains share one sample of origin, sequenced in a study of CD8+CD57+ T cells in acquired aplastic anemia. CD8+CD57+ cell expansion had been shown by flow cytometry in patients chosen for sequencing. According to the study, genomic DNA was the template for TCR beta VDJ and CDR3 profiling. TCRdb re-analysed the reads in MiXCR, keeping a single row per CDR3 protein. The sample has approximately 59,000 distinct CDR3 sequences, roughly three fifths seen once. What was sequenced was sorted CD4+, CD8+, or CD8+CD57+ T cells (not recorded which) from PBMCs. The receptor set was obtained from a human donor with aplastic anemia.

V and J are TRBV29-1 and TRBJ2-7, with 13 bases matching TRBD2. The J call is doubtful: the DNA matches TRBJ2-1 better. This CDR3 has 14 amino acids. Germline V CDR1 and CDR2: SQVTM, ANQGSEA. The CDR3 DNA sequence: TGCAGTGCCGGACTAGCGGGAGAGCGGGGTGAGCAGTTCTTC. This sequence encodes CSAGLAGERGEQFF.

This clonotype was found many times. The chain joins TRBV6-1 to TRBJ1-1; unclear D gene. This CDR3 is built from 11 residues. The germline V gene has CDR1 MNHNS and CDR2 SASEGT. Trimming removed 7 bases from V and 4 bases from J, with 7 bases in between. The chain's CDR3 is CASKQATEAFF. The CDR3 nucleotides are TGTGCCAGCAAGCAGGCCACTGAAGCTTTCTTT.

The chain has TRBV7-9 and TRBJ1-1; TRBD1 matches 7 bases. With V trimmed by 2 bases and J by 4 bases, 4 bases remained unmatched. The CDR3 length is 14 residues. Per the germline V gene, CDR1 is SEHNR and CDR2 is FQNEAQ (reference sequence). The CDR3 DNA is TGTGCCAGCAGCTTATCGACAGGGATCACTGAAGCTTTCTTT. Its protein is CASSLSTGITEAFF.

The chain links TRBV2 to TRBJ1-5, with D hard to call. The CDR3 is 15 amino acids. V lost 5 bases, J lost 2 bases, and 13 bases lay in between. The germline CDR1 and CDR2 sequences are SNHLY and FYNNEI. CDR3 in amino acids: CASSRTREGNQPQHF. DNA of the CDR3: TGTGCCAGCAGTCGGACTAGGGAAGGCAATCAGCCCCAGCATTTT.

CDR3 nucleotide sequence: TGTGCCAGCAGCTTTGACACCTCCTACGAGCAGTACTTC. Its protein is CASSFDTSYEQYF. The chain combines TRBV7-2 with TRBJ2-7; the D is unclear. The CDR3 is made up of 13 amino acids. Between the trimmed V and J ends, which lost 3 bases and 0 bases, there was a span of 6 bases. Germline V gives CDR1 SGHTA, CDR2 FQGNSA.

Here the CDR3 reads CSALGQLGSGNTIYF. DNA of the CDR3: TGCAGCGCCCTGGGACAGTTGGGCTCTGGAAACACCATATATTTT. This sequence joins TRBV29-1 and TRBJ1-3, with TRBD1 identical over 7 bases. The germline V gene encodes CDR1 SQVTM and CDR2 ANQGSEA. The CDR3 runs 15 residues. V trimming: 7 bases; J trimming: 0 bases; junction bases outside the gene matches: 9. Using reference TRBV29-1 and TRBJ1-3 for the parts outside the CDR3, the full variable domain is SAVISQKPSRDICQRGTSLTIQCQVDSQVTMMFWYRQQPGQSLTLIATANQGSEATYESGFVIDKFPISRPNLTFSTLTVSNMSPEDSSIYLCSALGQLGSGNTIYFGEGSWLTVV.

This clonotype was picked up many times. The chain joins TRBV11-2 to TRBJ1-1; 8 bases align to TRBD1. Trimming cost V 2 bases and J 5 bases; bases outside gene matches: 4. Looked up from germline, CDR1 is SGHAT and CDR2 is FQNNGV. The CDR3 spans 14 residues. CDR3 sequence: CASSLYQGATEAFF. CDR3 in DNA: TGTGCCAGCAGCTTATATCAGGGGGCGACTGAAGCTTTCTTT. Complete variable domain (other parts from reference TRBV11-2 and TRBJ1-1): EAGVAQSPRYKIIEKRQSVAFWCNPISGHATLYWYQQILGQGPKLLIQFQNNGVVDDSQLPKDRFSAERLKGVDSTLKIQPAKLEDSAVYLCASSLYQGATEAFFGQGTRLTVV.

The rearrangement uses TRBV19 and TRBJ2-7, with a possible D match to TRBD2 (6 bases). The V gene's germline CDR1 is LNHDA and CDR2 SQIVND (reference sequence). The V gene lost 4 bases and the J gene lost 6 bases, with 10 bases spanning the gap. This CDR3 is built from 12 residues. CDR3 sequence: CASSRDGSEQYF. The CDR3 bases are TGTGCCAGTAGTAGGGACGGGAGCGAGCAGTACTTC.

This clonotype appeared many times. V and J are TRBV7-9 and TRBJ1-1, with 7 bases aligning to TRBD1. J gave up 6 bases and V 6 bases, and 13 bases lay outside the gene matches. The length of the CDR3 is 15 residues. Germline assignment: CDR1 SEHNR and CDR2 FQNEAQ (reference sequence). CDR3 sequence: CASRPEGAADAEAFF. The CDR3 DNA sequence: TGTGCCAGCAGGCCCGAGGGGGCTGCGGATGCTGAAGCTTTCTTT.

The rearrangement links TRBV15 to TRBJ2-7; the match to TRBD2 covers 10 bases. The trim removed 0 bases at V and 4 bases at J, leaving 3 bases unmatched. The CDR3 covers 15 residues. Germline-derived CDR1 and CDR2 are LNHNV and YYDKDF (reference sequence). CDR3 in amino acids: CATSRDSGGTYEQYF. CDR3 DNA sequence: TGTGCCACCAGCAGAGATAGCGGGGGGACGTACGAGCAGTACTTC. Using reference TRBV15 and TRBJ2-7 for the parts outside the CDR3, the full variable domain is DAMVIQNPRYQVTQFGKPVTLSCSQTLNHNVMYWYQQKSSQAPKLLFHYYDKDFNNEADTPDNFQSRRPNTSFCFLDIRSPGLGDTAMYLCATSRDSGGTYEQYFGPGTRLTVT.